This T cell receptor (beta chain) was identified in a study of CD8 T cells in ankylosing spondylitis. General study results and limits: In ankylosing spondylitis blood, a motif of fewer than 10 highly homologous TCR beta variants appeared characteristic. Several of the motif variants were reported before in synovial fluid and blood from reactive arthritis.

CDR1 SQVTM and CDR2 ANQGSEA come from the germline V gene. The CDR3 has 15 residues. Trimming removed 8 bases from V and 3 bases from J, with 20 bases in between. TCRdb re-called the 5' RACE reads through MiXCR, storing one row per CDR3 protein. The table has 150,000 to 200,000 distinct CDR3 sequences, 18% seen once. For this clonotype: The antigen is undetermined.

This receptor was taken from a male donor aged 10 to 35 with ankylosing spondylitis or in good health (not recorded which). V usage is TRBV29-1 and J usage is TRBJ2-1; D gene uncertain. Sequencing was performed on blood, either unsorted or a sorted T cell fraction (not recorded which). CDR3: CSSSPTGSDYNEQFF. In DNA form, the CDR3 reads TGCAGCTCGTCTCCGACCGGATCGGACTACAATGAGCAGTTCTTC.